Below are 27 T cell receptor delta chains sequenced from a single sample in a study of gamma-delta T cells after stem cell transplantation. TCRdb re-called the RT-PCR reads via CATT. The sample holds approximately 1,300 delta-chain clones, about 3.7% seen once. Sequenced: gamma-delta T cells. These receptors all stem from a human donor. It is not recorded whose cells these are; they may come from a transplant donor.

About this clone: One base away lies a much larger clone, so this may be a sequencing read error. The V and J genes are TRDV2 and TRDJ2, with D perhaps matching TRDD3 (5 bases). The germline gives CDR1 GEAIGNYY, CDR2 EKD. This CDR3 contains 18 residues. The CDR3 coding sequence is TGTGCCTGTGACACCGTCCGGGGGGTCCCCTCTTTGGCAGCACAACTCTTCTTT. This encodes CACDTVRGVPSLAAQLFF.

This clone is large by share. The same CDR3 can be traced to other DNA sequences in this sample. The genes are TRDV2 and TRDJ3, with 7 bases fitting TRDD3. In germline, CDR1 is GEAIGNYY, CDR2 EKD. J lost 1 base, V lost 0 bases, and 26 bases had no gene match. The CDR3 contains 25 residues. The CDR3 is CACDTVSGWGTPLRLSSWDTRQMFF. As DNA, the CDR3 is TGTGCCTGTGACACCGTGAGTGGATGGGGGACCCCGCTTCGCTTATCGTCCTGGGACACCCGACAGATGTTTTTC.

About this clone itself: A far larger clone is one base from this, pointing to a likely read error. The sample contains more than one DNA sequence encoding this CDR3. The V and J genes are TRDV2 and TRDJ1; D is possibly TRDD3 (6 bases). The length of the CDR3 is 14 residues. Germline V gene data show CDR1 as GEAIGNYY and CDR2 as EKD. V lost 7 bases to trimming and J lost 3 bases, with 17 bases between them. CDR3 sequence: CACDPVLGPDKLIF. CDR3 nucleotides: TGTGCCTGCGACCCAGTACTGGGCCCCGATAAACTCATCTTT.

This clone is termed hyperexpanded. The same CDR3 arises from other DNA sequences in this sample as well. The rearrangement joins TRDV2 to TRDJ1; 7 nucleotides agree with TRDD3. Germline V lookup: CDR1 GEAIGNYY, CDR2 EKD. CDR3 length: 18 residues. J lost 4 bases, V lost 0 bases, and 16 bases had no gene match. The CDR3 nucleotides read TGTGCCTGTGACACCGTCTCCAGACCCGGGGATAATCACGATAAACTCATCTTT. This gives the protein CACDTVSRPGDNHDKLIF.

In the case of this clone: An end of the junction does not agree with germline; a read error may underlie this. This same CDR3 is encoded by further DNA sequences in the sample. The chain's CDR3 is CACDGVVPVLGAAPQSSWDTRQMFF. DNA for the CDR3: TGCGCCTGTGACGGAGTAGTTCCTGTACTGGGGGCCGCACCTCAGAGCTCCTGGGACACCCGACAGATGTTTTTC. The chain joins TRDV2 to TRDJ3; 8 bases are shared with TRDD3. Germline loops: CDR1 GEAIGNYY, CDR2 EKD. The CDR3 is 25 residues long.

To note about this clone: A far larger clone is one base from this, pointing to a likely read error. The CDR3 is CACDTAETSWDTRKMFF. In DNA, the CDR3 is TGTGCCTGTGACACCGCCGAGACATCCTGGGACACCCGAAAGATGTTTTTC. This chain uses TRDV2 with TRDJ3, with D possibly being TRDD3 (5 bases). This CDR3 contains 17 residues. Germline V gene sequence: CDR1 GEAIGNYY, CDR2 EKD.

This clone was detected a few times. The chain links TRDV2 to TRDJ3; 9 positions match TRDD3. Germline CDR1 GEAIGNYY, CDR2 EKD. The CDR3 contains 19 residues. V lost 3 bases, J lost 1 base, and 9 bases stayed unmatched. As DNA, the CDR3 is TGTGCCTGTGACGGGGGCTGGGGGATGCAATCCTGGGACACCCGACAGATGTTTTTC. Protein: CACDGGWGMQSWDTRQMFF.

The chain couples TRDV3 to TRDJ2; D is perhaps TRDD3 (6 bases). The CDR3 runs to 26 residues. CDR1 TVYSNPD and CDR2 GDNSRS come from the germline V gene (reference sequence). V lost 2 bases and J lost 4, with 50 bases in between. The CDR3 nucleotides are TGTGCCTTTCAATCTCCTTTCGGAGTGCTGTCTACGTGGTTGGATAGGGGATTCCCTTCGACAGCACAACTCTTCTTT. It codes for CAFQSPFGVLSTWLDRGFPSTAQLFF.

The sample holds a few counts of this clone. This may arise from a read error, as a much more abundant clone is one base away. This sample also contains other DNA sequences that code for the same CDR3. The V call is TRDV2, the J call TRDJ1; 7 bases map to TRDD3. Germline CDR1 and CDR2: GEAIGNYY and EKD. Losses at the gene ends were 4 bases for V and 1 base for J; bases not matched to a gene: 11. The CDR3 length is 16 residues. The chain's CDR3 is CACDTRLGGLTDKLIF. The CDR3 DNA is TGTGCCTGTGATACTCGCCTGGGGGGCCTCACCGATAAACTCATCTTT.

There are a few counts of this clone. Possible read error: a much larger clone is one base away. Additional DNA sequences in this sample encode the identical CDR3. The V call is TRDV2, the J call TRDJ2, with 11 bases identical to TRDD3. Germline V CDR1 and CDR2: GEAIGNYY, EKD. This CDR3 has 19 residues. V gave up 0 bases and J gave up 0 bases; unmatched junction bases: 8. The CDR3 loop is CACDTVLGDTMALTAQLFF. CDR3 bases: TGTGCCTGTGACACCGTGCTGGGGGATACCATGGCTTTGACAGCACAACTCTTCTTT.

For this clone: This likely traces to a read error, being one base from a far larger clone. Other DNA variants within this sample encode the same CDR3. The rearrangement uses TRDV2 and TRDJ3; TRDD3 might be the D (5 bases). This CDR3 comprises 14 residues. Germline-derived CDR1 and CDR2 are GEAIGNYY and EKD. CDR3 in DNA: TGTGCCGCCTCGGCAGTCTGGGACACCCGGCAGATGTTTTTC. Translated, it gives CAASAVWDTRQMFF.

This clone was seen only a few times. A far larger clone lies a single base away; this is likely a read error. The genes are TRDV2 and TRDJ1, with 8 nucleotides matching TRDD3. Germline V gives CDR1 GEAIGNYY, CDR2 EKD. CDR3 length: 15 amino acids. CDR3: CARDILGDRTDKLIF. CDR3 nucleotide sequence: TGTGCCCGTGACATTCTGGGGGACCGCACCGATAAACTCATCTTT.

This clone is labeled medium-sized. This rearrangement joins TRDV1 to TRDJ1; the match to TRDD3 covers 9 bases. The CDR3 runs to 24 residues. Losses at the gene ends were 2 bases for V and 8 bases for J; bases not matched to a gene: 36. CDR1 TSWWSYY and CDR2 QGS come from the germline V gene. CDR3 in DNA: TGTGCTCTTGGGGAAGGTTCGGCCTTCTCCTACAAACTGGGGGACCACCGTTATTTACCGAAACTCATCTTT. This encodes CALGEGSAFSYKLGDHRYLPKLIF.

On this clone: The protein TCRdb gives is from a much larger clone and does not agree with this DNA's translation at residue 12, likely a read error; the protein shown here comes from the DNA. The chain uses TRDV2 and TRDJ1, with 7 positions matching TRDD3. The germline gives CDR1 GEAIGNYY, CDR2 EKD. After removal of 3 bases from V and 7 bases from J, the junction contained 16 bases not matched to a gene. There are 16 residues in the CDR3. The CDR3 DNA follows: TGTGCCTGTGACCTACTGGGGACCTACCTATCCGGTAAACTCATCTTT. Translated, it gives CACDLLGTYLSGKLIF.

Concerning this clone itself: A much larger clonotype is one base distant, so this may be a read error. The same CDR3 can be traced to other DNA sequences in this sample. This chain connects TRDV2 to TRDJ1; D uncertain. V lost 0 bases and J lost 7, with 23 bases in between. CDR3 length: 17 amino acids. Germline V lookup: CDR1 GEAIGNYY, CDR2 EKD. CDR3 coding DNA: TGTGCCTGTGACACCGTTAACCTCGGCGGACCTCCCGGTAAACTCATCTTT. As protein: CACDTVNLGGPPGKLIF.

The sample holds a few counts of this clone. Translating this DNA gives a protein that differs at residue 14 from the TCRdb one, which belongs to a much larger clone; a read error is likely, and the protein shown is this translation. V usage is TRDV2 and J usage is TRDJ1, with 13 bases matching TRDD3. The length of the CDR3 is 16 residues. Germline CDR1 GEAIGNYY, CDR2 EKD. CDR3 region: CACDILGDTGTDKFIF. The CDR3, as DNA: TGTGCCTGTGACATACTGGGGGATACGGGGACCGATAAATTCATCTTT.

As to this clone: This may be a read error: a much more frequent sequence differs by one nucleotide. This sample also contains other DNA sequences that code for the same CDR3. The gene calls are TRDV2 and TRDJ1, with 13 bases fitting TRDD3. The CDR3 extends over 18 amino acids. Germline V gene lookup returns CDR1 GEAIGNYY and CDR2 EKD. V gave up 0 bases and J gave up 4 bases; unmatched junction bases: 10. The CDR3: CACDTVTGGYARGDKLIF. In nucleotides, the CDR3 is TGTGCCTGTGACACCGTAACTGGGGGATACGCCCGGGGCGATAAACTCATCTTT.

This clone is medium-sized (0.01 to 0.1%). At the DNA level, this CDR3 is encoded by other sequences in the same sample as well. This chain connects TRDV2 to TRDJ3, with 9 bases matching TRDD3. This CDR3 spans 22 amino acids. V shed 1 base and J 2 bases; nucleotides not matched to a gene: 17. CDR1 is GEAIGNYY, CDR2 EKD, per germline. The chain's CDR3 is CACDTLQRTGGLPAWDTRQMFF. In nucleotides, the CDR3 is TGTGCCTGTGACACGCTTCAGAGGACTGGGGGACTGCCAGCCTGGGACACCCGACAGATGTTTTTC.

Comment on this clone: It is likely a read error: a sequence one base away is far more abundant. This sample includes further DNA sequences coding for the same CDR3. The chain recombines TRDV2 with TRDJ1; D gene ambiguous. Germline CDR1 and CDR2: GEAIGNYY and EKD. V lost 0 bases, J lost 4 bases, and 23 bases lay in between. The CDR3 is 18 amino acids. CDR3 coding DNA: TGTGCCTGTGACACCGTCTCCAGACCCGGAGATAATCACGATAAACTCATCTTT. Protein product: CACDTVSRPGDNHDKLIF.

This clone has more than one count but fewer than ten. The chain employs TRDV2 and TRDJ1; TRDD3 matches at 7 bases. The V and J ends lost 1 base and 0 bases, in that order; junction bases with no gene match: 10. Germline V CDR1 and CDR2: GEAIGNYY, EKD. The CDR3 runs 17 residues. The CDR3 loop is CACDTLGLGVYTDKLIF. DNA of the CDR3: TGTGCCTGTGACACGTTGGGGCTGGGGGTTTACACCGATAAACTCATCTTT.

This clone appeared a few times. The V call is TRDV1, the J call TRDJ1, with 12 bases matching TRDD3. Trimming took 3 bases from V and 4 from J; bases not matched to a gene: 24. This CDR3 is built from 22 residues. Germline-derived CDR1 and CDR2 are TSWWSYY and QGS. The CDR3 region has the DNA TGTGCTCTTGGGGACCTCCTTCCCACCGGTGCTGGGGGATACGCGCAATACGATAAACTCATCTTT. The encoded protein is CALGDLLPTGAGGYAQYDKLIF.

There are a few counts of this clone. V is TRDV1 and J is TRDJ1, with TRDD3 matching 7 bases. J was trimmed by 10 bases and V by 4 bases; bases with no gene match: 15. The CDR3 has 15 residues. Per the germline V gene, CDR1 is TSWWSYY and CDR2 is QGS. Here the CDR3 reads CALGGLAGGWGGLIF. CDR3 DNA: TGTGCTCTTGGGGGACTAGCCGGAGGCTGGGGGGGACTCATCTTT.

Concerning this clone: TCRdb assigns this DNA the protein of a much larger clone, which departs from its translation at residue 9; this likely reflects a read error, and the protein shown comes from translating the DNA. The chain employs TRDV3 and TRDJ1; D possibly corresponds to TRDD3 (6 bases). Germline-derived CDR1 and CDR2 are TVYSNPD and GDNSRS (reference sequence). The CDR3 covers 16 residues. With 0 bases removed from V and 3 bases from J, the gap between germline ends came to 20 bases. DNA for the CDR3: TGTGCCTTTAGCTCCCCAGGCTGGGGAGTCGCCGATAAACTCATCTTT. This encodes CAFSSPGWGVADKLIF. Based on the CDR3 plus reference TRDV3 and TRDJ1, the full variable domain is CDKVTQSSPDQTVASGSEVVLLCTYDTVYSNPDLFWYRIRPDYSFQFVFYGDNSRSEGADFTQGRFSVKHILTQKAFHLVISPVRTEDSATYYCAFSSPGWGVADKLIFGKGTRVTVEP.

This clone was seen only a few times. A much larger clone is a single base away; this may be a read error. This sequence joins TRDV2 and TRDJ1; TRDD3 matches 8 bases. This CDR3 is built from 15 residues. Germline V lookup: CDR1 GEAIGNYY, CDR2 EKD. CDR3 loop: CACGTAGIPNDKLIF. CDR3 in DNA: TGTGCCTGTGGCACCGCGGGGATACCGAACGATAAACTCATCTTT.

This clone was seen more than once but under ten times. The same CDR3 arises from other DNA sequences in this sample as well. This chain joins TRDV2 and TRDJ3; 13 bases map to TRDD3. The V gene's germline CDR1 is GEAIGNYY and CDR2 EKD. Trimming at V came to 1 base and at J to 0 bases, leaving 8 bases not matched to a gene. This CDR3 is built from 21 residues. This CDR3 reads CACDTPLTGGYASWDTRQMFF. The CDR3 DNA follows: TGTGCCTGTGACACTCCCTTAACTGGGGGATACGCCTCCTGGGACACCCGACAGATGTTTTTC.

This clone is medium-sized by share. The chain employs TRDV1 and TRDJ1; D is uncertain. The CDR3 runs to 20 residues. The germline V and J ends were trimmed by 4 bases and 4 bases, with 31 bases remaining between them. Germline V CDR1 and CDR2: TSWWSYY, QGS. In nucleotides, the CDR3 is TGTGCTCTTGGGGGCCTCCTTACAGCCGGGGCCGTAACTAGGGGCGATAAACTCATCTTT. It codes for CALGGLLTAGAVTRGDKLIF.

By share, this clone ranks as medium-sized. The V gene is TRDV2, the J gene TRDJ1, with a weak D call TRDD2 (5 bases). Germline values: CDR1 GEAIGNYY, CDR2 EKD. CDR3 length: 16 amino acids. Deletions cut 0 bases from V and 2 bases from J, with 15 bases between. The CDR3 region is CACDTVGALQTDKLIF. CDR3 nucleotide sequence: TGTGCCTGTGACACCGTCGGGGCCCTACAGACCGATAAACTCATCTTT.